This section outlines one TCR beta chain sequence together with its context. The antigen remains undetermined. These data originate in a study of CXCR3-negative and CXCR3-positive naive CD8 T cells. Study background: Sequencing yielded around 150 million TRB reads, roughly 1.5 +/- 0.3 million per library.

Study-wide results and caveats: Hydrophobicity of TRB CDR3s was greater in CXCR3-positive naive cells than in CXCR3-negative naive cells.

The CDR3 totals 16 residues. CDR1 is SEHNR and CDR2 is FQNEAQ in the germline V gene (reference sequence). Libraries were UMI-labeled 5' RACE TRB cDNA. TCRdb reprocessed the 5' RACE reads and stores each CDR3 protein as one record, lacking DNA. The record lists 75,000 to 100,000 distinct CDR3 sequences, of which the ten most abundant hold roughly 0.99%. The sample consisted of naive CXCR3+ CD8+ T cells from blood. Specified subset: CD45RO-CCR7+CD27+CD95- naive CD8+ T cells expressing CXCR3 (TNR3+). The sequence was obtained from a human donor in good health. Some clones in this sample may be carry-over from other donors' samples. The V gene is TRBV7-9, the J gene TRBJ2-7; TCRdb proposes TRBD2, but this gene call is untestable without DNA. The CDR3 spells CASSSGGRLAVHEQYF.